These T cell receptor beta chains were read from a single sample in a study of radiation and T cells in renal cell carcinoma. Clones were read by immunoSEQ multiplex PCR, and TCRdb kept only the in-frame ones, dropping some. The repertoire holds fewer than 15,000 clones, roughly a third seen once, with less than 20% in the top ten. The sample was tumor tissue, taken from a patient whose treatment included radiotherapy and nephrectomy. These receptors were obtained from a man aged 55-75 years with renal cell carcinoma. Each CDR3 is given with its conserved first and last residue. D genes are given only for firm matches. Clone size is not always given. Where it is, it says once, few, many or a class for expanded clones.

cdr3_nt: TGTGCCAGCAGCTTAGACGGCCCCCGGGACAATGAGCAGTTCTTC
cdr3_aa: CASSLDGPRDNEQFF
d_call: .
clone_size: .
j_call: TRBJ2-1
v_call: TRBV7-9

cdr3_nt: TGCGCCAGCAGCCGGGACATGAACACTGAAGCTTTCTTT
cdr3_aa: CASSRDMNTEAFF
d_call: .
clone_size: .
j_call: TRBJ1-1
v_call: TRBV5-1

cdr3_nt: TGTGCCAGCAGTGAAGGAGGAGGGGGGTTCGGGGATACGCAGTATTTT
cdr3_aa: CASSEGGGGFGDTQYF
d_call: .
clone_size: few
j_call: TRBJ2-3
v_call: TRBV6-1

cdr3_nt: TGCAGCCTGAGGACTTTCACAGATACGCAGTATTTT
cdr3_aa: CSLRTFTDTQYF
d_call: .
clone_size: once
j_call: TRBJ2-3
v_call: TRBV29-1

cdr3_nt: TGTGCCAGCAGCCAAGGAATAGCGGGAGGGGAGACCCAGTACTTC
cdr3_aa: CASSQGIAGGETQYF
d_call: TRBD2
clone_size: medium-sized
j_call: TRBJ2-5
v_call: TRBV4-2

cdr3_nt: TGTGCCAGCAGCACCGGACTAGCGGGCTACAATGAGCAGTTCTTC
cdr3_aa: CASSTGLAGYNEQFF
d_call: TRBD2
clone_size: .
j_call: TRBJ2-1
v_call: TRBV7-2

cdr3_nt: TGTGCCAGCAGCTTAACAGGGGGTTACACAGATACGCAGTATTTT
cdr3_aa: CASSLTGGYTDTQYF
d_call: TRBD1
clone_size: medium-sized
j_call: TRBJ2-3
v_call: TRBV7-7

cdr3_nt: TGTGCCAGCTCACCACAGAGGACAGGGCCGAGCACAGATACGCAGTATTTT
cdr3_aa: CASSPQRTGPSTDTQYF
d_call: TRBD1
clone_size: .
j_call: TRBJ2-3
v_call: TRBV18

cdr3_nt: TGTGCCAGTATGGACTCTTTGGTTGATACGCAGTATTTT
cdr3_aa: CASMDSLVDTQYF
d_call: .
clone_size: .
j_call: TRBJ2-3
v_call: TRBV7-8

cdr3_nt: TGTGCCAGCAGCGCAAGATTCGGTAGGAATAATTCACCCCTCCACTTT
cdr3_aa: CASSARFGRNNSPLHF
d_call: .
clone_size: .
j_call: TRBJ1-6
v_call: TRBV9

cdr3_nt: TGTGCCAGCAGCAAAGTTGAGGGAGGGACTATGAAGTACAATGAGCAGTTCTTC
cdr3_aa: CASSKVEGGTMKYNEQFF
d_call: .
clone_size: few
j_call: TRBJ2-1
v_call: TRBV21-1

cdr3_nt: TGTGCCAGCAGCTTCTCCGACGGCGCCAATGAGCAGTTCTTC
cdr3_aa: CASSFSDGANEQFF
d_call: .
clone_size: .
j_call: TRBJ2-1
v_call: TRBV5-4

cdr3_nt: TGTGCCAGCAGCGGCAGCGGTAAAGAGACCCAGTACTTC
cdr3_aa: CASSGSGKETQYF
d_call: .
clone_size: few
j_call: TRBJ2-5
v_call: TRBV7-2

cdr3_nt: TGCAGCGTTGAAGGGGGAGGGGATACGCAGTATTTT
cdr3_aa: CSVEGGGDTQYF
d_call: TRBD2
clone_size: .
j_call: TRBJ2-3
v_call: TRBV29-1

cdr3_nt: TGTGCCAGCAGCCCCCCCAACTCGGGGATGGAGACCCAGTACTTC
cdr3_aa: CASSPPNSGMETQYF
d_call: .
clone_size: .
j_call: TRBJ2-5
v_call: TRBV5-4

cdr3_nt: TGCGCCAGCAGCTTGGTCGTGGGGATCCTTGAGACCCAGTACTTC
cdr3_aa: CASSLVVGILETQYF
d_call: .
clone_size: .
j_call: TRBJ2-5
v_call: TRBV5-1